This entry lists 19 T cell receptor beta chains sequenced from one sample in a study of blood T cells in healthy people across ages. Next came a second PCR, run for roughly 6 to 11 cycles, which used a sample-barcoded 5' primer along with a J-beta primer mix. One entry per CDR3 protein, called by TCRdb with MiXCR from the 5' RACE reads. Counted here are hundreds of thousands of distinct CDR3 sequences, over 45% occurring once; the ten biggest clones make up about a third. Sequenced input: blood. The origin of the receptors is a woman aged 55 to 70 in good health.

The rearrangement joins TRBV5-1 to TRBJ1-1, with a possible D match to TRBD1 (5 bases). Trimming removed 4 bases at V and 1 base at J, with 14 bases between. CDR1 SGHRS and CDR2 YFSETQ come from the germline V gene. The CDR3 has 15 residues. CDR3 in DNA: TGCGCCAGCAGCAAAGGGGATTCGGAGAACACTGAAGCTTTCTTT. This encodes CASSKGDSENTEAFF.

This clonotype was seen once. Its ends do not fully match the called genes, so a read error is possible. The V gene is TRBV12-3 or TRBV12-4, the J gene TRBJ2-3; 9 bases are shared with TRBD1. The CDR3 is 16 residues long. CDR3 bases: TGTGCCAGCAGGTTACGGCCGGGACAGGGAACAGATGCGCAGTATTTT. This translates into CASRLRPGQGTDAQYF.

V and J are TRBV20-1 and TRBJ1-6; D remains unclear. CDR3 length: 19 residues. In germline, CDR1 is DFQATT, CDR2 SNEGSKA (reference sequence). The V end was cut by 3 bases, the J end by 0 bases, with 21 bases between. CDR3 in amino acids: CSASRFGPSTASYNSPLHF. In DNA form, the CDR3 reads TGCAGTGCTAGTCGGTTCGGACCCTCAACAGCCTCCTATAATTCACCCCTCCACTTT.

The V call is TRBV5-1, the J call TRBJ2-1; the D call may be TRBD1 or TRBD2 (5 bases each). Trimming cost V 3 bases and J 4 bases, with 14 bases left between them. Germline CDR1 and CDR2: SGHRS and YFSETQ. CDR3 size: 15 residues. This CDR3 is CASSSGGGWYNEQFF. In DNA form, the CDR3 reads TGCGCCAGCAGCTCCGGTGGGGGTTGGTACAATGAGCAGTTCTTC. The entire variable domain, with the rest obtained from reference TRBV5-1 and TRBJ2-1, is as follows: KAGVTQTPRYLIKTRGQQVTLSCSPISGHRSVSWYQQTPGQGLQFLFEYFSETQRNKGNFPGRFSGRQFSNSRSEMNVSTLELGDSALYLCASSSGGGWYNEQFFGPGTRLTVL.

The chain carries TRBV6-1 and TRBJ2-3; 11 bases match TRBD1. Germline-derived CDR1 and CDR2 are MNHNS and SASEGT. CDR3 length: 14 residues. The trim removed 6 bases at V and 1 base at J, leaving 0 bases unmatched. Here the CDR3 reads CASRDRGRTDTQYF. CDR3 sequence (DNA): TGTGCCAGCAGGGACAGGGGGCGCACAGATACGCAGTATTTT.

The chain couples TRBV20-1 to TRBJ1-1, with a tentative D call TRBD1 (5 bases). CDR1 and CDR2 from the germline V gene are DFQATT and SNEGSKA (reference sequence). The CDR3 is 15 amino acids. V was pared by 2 bases and J by 6 bases, with 19 bases between. CDR3 in DNA: TGCAGTGCTAGAATTAGGGAGGGGCTGGGGTCTGAAGCTTTCTTT. This encodes CSARIREGLGSEAFF.

A remark on this clonotype: Relative to the germline gene, one junction end is altered; a read error may explain this. The chain uses TRBV20-1 and TRBJ2-1; 10 bases are shared with TRBD2. CDR1 is DFQATT, CDR2 SNEGSKA, per germline (reference sequence). The CDR3 is 19 amino acids. In DNA form, the CDR3 reads TGCAGTGCTTACGGGTGGGAGACTAGCGGGTCTACCTCCAACAATGAACAGTTCTTC. Amino acids: CSAYGWETSGSTSNNEQFF.

CDR3 protein: CATSRDQLSSGNTIYF. CDR3 in DNA: TGTGCCACCAGCAGAGATCAGCTTAGCTCTGGAAACACCATATATTTT. The chain links TRBV15 to TRBJ1-3; D unclear. CDR3 length: 16 amino acids. Germline V CDR1 and CDR2: LNHNV, YYDKDF (reference sequence). V was cut by 0 bases and J by 0 bases, with 9 bases left in between.

This clonotype has only a few counts. The chain employs TRBV29-1 and TRBJ2-1, with D possibly TRBD1 on 5 matching bases. The V and J ends lost 0 bases and 0 bases respectively, with 12 bases between them. The CDR3 contains 16 residues. Germline CDR1 reads SQVTM; CDR2 reads ANQGSEA. For the CDR3, the DNA is TGCAGCGTTGAAGAAGGGGTCGCCAGCTCCTACAATGAGCAGTTCTTC. Amino acids: CSVEEGVASSYNEQFF.

V is TRBV24-1 and J is TRBJ2-5; the D gene could be TRBD1 or TRBD2 (5 bases each). The CDR3 is made up of 13 amino acids. Germline V gene lookup returns CDR1 KGHDR and CDR2 SFDVKD. Deletions cut 3 bases from V and 11 bases from J, with 15 bases between. The CDR3 bases are TGTGCCACCAGTGATACCCTGGGGGAAGAGCAGTACTTC. It encodes CATSDTLGEEQYF.

The V call is TRBV20-1, the J call TRBJ2-1, with D possibly matching TRBD2 (7 bases). CDR1 and CDR2 (germline): DFQATT, SNEGSKA (reference sequence). The CDR3 is made up of 16 amino acids. V shed 3 bases and J shed 0 bases, with 15 bases lying between them. CDR3 region: CSARPGGGSSYNEQFF. CDR3 DNA: TGCAGTGCTAGGCCGGGGGGCGGGAGCTCCTACAATGAGCAGTTCTTC.

This sequence joins TRBV11-2 and TRBJ1-2; a weak D match, TRBD1 (5 bases). V lost 1 base and J 7 bases, leaving 10 bases between the germline ends. The V gene's germline CDR1 is SGHAT and CDR2 FQNNGV. The CDR3 consists of 13 residues. CDR3 bases: TGTGCCAGCAGCTTAGTAGGGGAAAGTGGCTACACCTTC. It is translated as CASSLVGESGYTF.

The CDR3, as DNA: TGTGCCAGCAGGTCCCCCGGGAGGAGCTATGGCTACACCTTC. This codes for CASRSPGRSYGYTF. V is TRBV28 and J is TRBJ1-2, with D uncertain. V was shortened by 6 bases and J by 4 bases, with 15 bases between the two germline ends. The germline V gene has CDR1 MDHEN and CDR2 SYDVKM. The length of the CDR3 is 14 residues.

CDR3 loop: CASSLSWGEGLNEQYF. CDR3 sequence (DNA): TGTGCCAGCAGCTTAAGTTGGGGGGAGGGCCTCAATGAGCAGTACTTC. The rearrangement links TRBV7-3 to TRBJ2-4, with 7 bases aligning to TRBD2. CDR1 and CDR2 (germline): SGHTA, FQGTGA. This CDR3 region has 16 residues. With 1 base clipped from V and 13 bases from J, the junction kept 16 bases outside the gene matches.

This clonotype was counted a few times. The rearrangement uses TRBV12-3 or TRBV12-4 and TRBJ2-5; tentatively, D is TRBD2 (6 bases). The CDR3 length is 13 residues. V was cut by 5 bases and J by 4 bases, with 11 bases left in between. DNA of the CDR3: TGTGCCAGCAGTGTAGACGGGAGAGAGACCCAGTACTTC. Its translation is CASSVDGRETQYF.

The chain employs TRBV11-3 and TRBJ2-7; 12 nucleotides match TRBD2. The V segment lost 3 bases and the J segment 7 bases; nucleotides outside the gene matches: 22. CDR3 length: 20 amino acids. The germline V gene has CDR1 SGHNT and CDR2 YENEEA. CDR3 in DNA: TGTGCCAGCAGCTTGGTACTAGCGGGAGGCGGCCTCCAATTTTACAATGAGCAGTACTTC. It codes for CASSLVLAGGGLQFYNEQYF.

This chain connects TRBV12-3 or TRBV12-4 to TRBJ2-5; 7 bases match TRBD1. J lost 2 bases, V lost 6 bases, and 9 bases had no gene match. This CDR3 has 15 amino acids. The CDR3 region has the DNA TGTGCCAGCAGGCACGACAGGGTTGGACAAGAGACCCAGTACTTC. Its translation is CASRHDRVGQETQYF.

The rearrangement uses TRBV28 and TRBJ2-3; 7 bases line up with TRBD2. CDR1 and CDR2 (germline): MDHEN, SYDVKM. V dropped 3 bases and J dropped 8; count of bases not matched to a gene: 11. The CDR3 has 15 residues. The CDR3 DNA reads TGTGCCAGCAGTTTGGGCGGGAGAGTCTTGGGTACGCAGTATTTT. Amino acids: CASSLGGRVLGTQYF.

This clonotype was counted between two and nine times. The V gene is TRBV4-2, the J gene TRBJ2-1, with TRBD1 matching over 9 bases. The ends lost 1 base at V and 8 bases at J; junction bases unmatched: 6. The CDR3 is 15 residues long. Germline CDR1 is LGHNA and CDR2 is YNFKEQ. Here the CDR3 reads CASSQGGTGRHEQFF. As DNA, the CDR3 is TGTGCCAGCAGCCAAGGCGGGACAGGGAGGCATGAGCAGTTCTTC.